This T cell receptor beta chain appears in the sequencing data of a study of control samples from healthy donors and cancer patients. Germline CDR1 is SNHLY and CDR2 is FYNNEI. The CDR3 has 13 residues. V was clipped by 6 bases and J by 4 bases; unmatched bases: 6. TCRdb keeps only in-frame clones here, not all; method: immunoSEQ multiplex PCR. Here the sample spans 200,000 or so clones, roughly nine tenths being singletons. The sequenced material came from blood. The sequence was obtained from a man in his thirties or forties in good health. This chain joins TRBV2 and TRBJ2-7; 7 bases map to TRBD2. The CDR3: CASRPGGRYEQYF. The DNA for the CDR3 is TGTGCCAGCAGGCCCGGGGGGAGGTACGAGCAGTACTTC.